This T cell receptor beta chain comes out of a study of cytotoxic CD8 clonotypes in ibrutinib-treated CLL. On the study more broadly: Results showed roughly 25 partial and 2 complete responses; following median around six years, approximately 15 remained remitted, roughly 12 advanced. Study-wide findings and caveats: At ibrutinib response, clonality increased, and at progression it declined back toward baseline.

The germline gives CDR1 MDHEN, CDR2 SYDVKM. V was shortened by 2 bases and J by 6 bases, with 11 bases between the two germline ends. The CDR3 extends over 14 amino acids. Some clones are missing from TCRdb's copy, which holds only in-frame ones; the method was immunoSEQ multiplex PCR. Seen here are some 300,000 clones, around four fifths observed once, and the top ten hold about 6.7%. This clone showed up just a few times. The antigen is not known. TCR beta library input comprised roughly 1.8 micrograms of genomic DNA from cryopreserved PBMCs. The sample was PBMCs, taken before ibrutinib treatment. The rearrangement uses TRBV28 and TRBJ1-5; D possibly corresponds to TRBD1 (6 bases). This receptor was taken from a human donor with chronic lymphocytic leukemia. Here the CDR3 DNA reads TGTGCCAGCAGTTTACAACAGGGTGGTCAGCCCCAGCATTTT. Translating gives CASSLQQGGQPQHF.